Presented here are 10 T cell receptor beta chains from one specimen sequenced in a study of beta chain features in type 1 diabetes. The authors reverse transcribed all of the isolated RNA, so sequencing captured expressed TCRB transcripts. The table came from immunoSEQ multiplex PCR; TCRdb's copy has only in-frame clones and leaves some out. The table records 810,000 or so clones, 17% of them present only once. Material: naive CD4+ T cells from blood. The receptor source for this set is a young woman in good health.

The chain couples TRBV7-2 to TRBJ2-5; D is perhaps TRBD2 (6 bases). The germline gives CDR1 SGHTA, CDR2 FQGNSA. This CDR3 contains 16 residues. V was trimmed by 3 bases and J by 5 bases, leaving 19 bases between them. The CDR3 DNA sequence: TGTGCCAGCAGCTTGCATCGGACCCGCGCGGGGGAGACCCAGTACTTC. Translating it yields CASSLHRTRAGETQYF. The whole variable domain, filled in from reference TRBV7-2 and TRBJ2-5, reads GAGVSQSPSNKVTEKGKDVELRCDPISGHTALYWYRQSLGQGLEFLIYFQGNSAPDKSGLPSDRFSAERTGGSVSTLTIQRTQQEDSAVYLCASSLHRTRAGETQYFGPGTRLLVL.

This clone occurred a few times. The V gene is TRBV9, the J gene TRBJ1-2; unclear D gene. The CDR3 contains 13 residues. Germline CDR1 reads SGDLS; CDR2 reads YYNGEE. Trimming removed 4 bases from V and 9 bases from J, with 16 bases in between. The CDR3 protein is CASSPQATLSYTF. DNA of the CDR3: TGTGCCAGCAGCCCCCAAGCTACACTGAGCTACACCTTC.

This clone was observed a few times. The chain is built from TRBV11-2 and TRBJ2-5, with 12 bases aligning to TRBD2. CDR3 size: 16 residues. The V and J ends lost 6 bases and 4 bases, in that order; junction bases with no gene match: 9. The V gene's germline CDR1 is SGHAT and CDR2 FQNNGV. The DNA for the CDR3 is TGTGCCAGCAGAGCTCTTCTAGCGGGAGGGCCAGAGACCCAGTACTTC. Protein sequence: CASRALLAGGPETQYF.

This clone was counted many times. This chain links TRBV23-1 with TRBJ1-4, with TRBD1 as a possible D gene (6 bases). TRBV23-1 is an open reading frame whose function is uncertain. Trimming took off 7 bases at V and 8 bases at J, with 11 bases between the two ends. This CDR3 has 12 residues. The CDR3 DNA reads TGCGCCAGCACTTCAGGGGTAGAAAAACTGTTTTTT. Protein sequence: CASTSGVEKLFF.

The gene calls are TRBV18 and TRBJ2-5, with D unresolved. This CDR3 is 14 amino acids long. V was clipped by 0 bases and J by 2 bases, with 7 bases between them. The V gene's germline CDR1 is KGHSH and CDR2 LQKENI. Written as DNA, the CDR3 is TGTGCCAGCTCACCACCGTACAGTCAAGAGACCCAGTACTTC. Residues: CASSPPYSQETQYF.

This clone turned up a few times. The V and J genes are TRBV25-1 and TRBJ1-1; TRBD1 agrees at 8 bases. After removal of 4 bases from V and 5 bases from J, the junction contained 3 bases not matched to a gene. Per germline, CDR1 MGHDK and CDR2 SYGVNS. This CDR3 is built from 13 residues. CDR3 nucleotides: TGTGCCAGCAGTGGACAGGGGTTGACTGAAGCTTTCTTT. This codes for CASSGQGLTEAFF.

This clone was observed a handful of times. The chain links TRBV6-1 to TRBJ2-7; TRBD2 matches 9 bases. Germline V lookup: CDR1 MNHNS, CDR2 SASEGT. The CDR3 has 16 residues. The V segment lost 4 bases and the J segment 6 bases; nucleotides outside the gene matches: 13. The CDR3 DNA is TGTGCCAGCAGTGGAGGTAGCGGGAGTGTAAGGGGCGAGCAGTACTTC. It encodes CASSGGSGSVRGEQYF.

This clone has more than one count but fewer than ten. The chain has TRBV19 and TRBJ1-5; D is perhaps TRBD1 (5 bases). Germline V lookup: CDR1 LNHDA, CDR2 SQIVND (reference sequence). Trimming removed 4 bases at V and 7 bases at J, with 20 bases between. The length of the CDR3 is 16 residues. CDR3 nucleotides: TGTGCCAGTAGTAATATTGGTCTGGGGGGGAAGCAGCCCCAGCATTTT. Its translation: CASSNIGLGGKQPQHF.

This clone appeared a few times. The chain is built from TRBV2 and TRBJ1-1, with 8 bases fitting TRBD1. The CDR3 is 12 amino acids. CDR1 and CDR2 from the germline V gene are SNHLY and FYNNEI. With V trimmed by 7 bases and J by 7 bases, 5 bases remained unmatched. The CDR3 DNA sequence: TGTGCCAGCAATAGACAGGGGATTGAAGCTTTCTTT. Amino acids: CASNRQGIEAFF.

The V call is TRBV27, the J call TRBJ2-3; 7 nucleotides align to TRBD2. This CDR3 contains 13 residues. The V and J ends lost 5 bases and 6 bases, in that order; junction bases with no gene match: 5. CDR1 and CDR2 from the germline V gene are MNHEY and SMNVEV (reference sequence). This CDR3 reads CASSERDIDTQYF. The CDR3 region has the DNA TGTGCCAGCAGTGAGCGGGATATCGATACGCAGTATTTT.